A single sample gave rise to the 6 T cell receptor beta chains below, sequenced in a study of control samples from healthy donors and cancer patients. Generated by immunoSEQ multiplex PCR, the TCRdb table keeps only in-frame clones and is missing some. The profile covers some 74,000 clones, with roughly 93% appearing a single time and roughly 3% taken by the ten largest. The sequenced sample was blood. Every receptor here comes from a young woman in good health.

Here the CDR3 DNA reads TGTGCCAGCAGTTTGGAACAGCGAGCTTTCTTT. This sequence encodes CASSLEQRAFF. The J gene is TRBJ1-1, the V gene TRBV28; D is uncertain. The CDR3 runs 11 residues. V was shortened by 3 bases and J by 10 bases, with 9 bases between the two germline ends. In germline, CDR1 is MDHEN, CDR2 SYDVKM.

This chain joins TRBV5-4 and TRBJ1-3; D remains ambiguous. The CDR3 covers 14 residues. Trimming cost V 1 base and J 0 bases, with 5 bases left between them. Germline V gene data show CDR1 as SGHNT and CDR2 as YYREEE (reference sequence). CDR3 sequence (DNA): TGTGCCAGCAGCTTGACGGTCTCTGGAAACACCATATATTTT. This encodes CASSLTVSGNTIYF.

The chain uses TRBV10-1 and TRBJ2-5, with 8 positions matching TRBD2. The CDR3 length is 16 residues. V lost 8 bases to trimming and J lost 5 bases; unmatched junction nucleotides: 16. Germline values: CDR1 WNHNN, CDR2 SYGVQD (reference sequence). The CDR3 nucleotides read TGCGCCAGCCCAGGCCCCGCGGCGGGGGGCCGGGAGACCCAGTACTTC. It is translated as CASPGPAAGGRETQYF.

The rearrangement joins TRBV7-3 to TRBJ2-2, with 8 bases fitting TRBD2. The J segment lost 1 base and the V segment lost 5 bases, leaving 6 bases of the junction unmatched. Germline V lookup: CDR1 SGHTA, CDR2 FQGTGA. The CDR3 has 16 amino acids. CDR3 loop: CASSPNSGGNTGELFF. For the CDR3, the DNA is TGTGCCAGCAGCCCCAACAGCGGGGGGAACACCGGGGAGCTGTTTTTT.

The rearrangement joins TRBV2 to TRBJ1-6; 8 nucleotides agree with TRBD1. CDR1 is SNHLY and CDR2 is FYNNEI in the germline V gene. With V trimmed by 6 bases and J by 9 bases, 10 bases remained unmatched. This CDR3 contains 15 residues. CDR3 in amino acids: CASRGTGSGLSPLHF. CDR3 coding DNA: TGTGCCAGCAGGGGGACAGGATCGGGGCTTTCACCCCTCCACTTT. The full variable domain, in which reference TRBV2 and TRBJ1-6 provide the parts outside the CDR3, is EPEVTQTPSHQVTQMGQEVILRCVPISNHLYFYWYRQILGQKVEFLVSFYNNEISEKSEIFDDQFSVERPDGSNFTLKIRSTKLEDSAMYFCASRGTGSGLSPLHFGNGTRLTVT.

This clone occurred once. The V call is TRBV27, the J call TRBJ1-2, with D tentatively TRBD1 (6 bases). The CDR3 contains 15 residues. With 2 bases removed from V and 2 bases from J, the gap between germline ends came to 12 bases. Germline assignment: CDR1 MNHEY and CDR2 SMNVEV (reference sequence). The CDR3 region has the DNA TGTGCCAGCAGTTTACGGGGGGCCACCAACTATGGCTACACCTTC. Amino acid sequence: CASSLRGATNYGYTF.